These 19 T cell receptor beta chains originate from one sample sequenced in a study of shared clonotypes between healthy human individuals. Sequencing was performed with immunoSEQ multiplex PCR; in TCRdb, only in-frame clones are kept and a portion is missing. The sample has 2 million to 2.5 million clones, roughly 96% seen once; the top ten hold under 0.15%. The sample taken for sequencing was naive CD4+ T cells sorted from blood. Sample subset: CD45RA+ positively selected. These receptors all stem from a man aged 18 to 29 in good health.

The chain has TRBV6-1 and TRBJ2-5, with 12 positions matching TRBD2. The CDR3 runs 14 residues. Trimming removed 6 bases from V and 4 bases from J; junction bases left unmatched: 3. Germline lookup yields CDR1 MNHNS and CDR2 SASEGT. CDR3 amino acids: CASSETSGGETQYF. CDR3 coding DNA: TGTGCCAGCAGCGAGACTAGCGGGGGAGAGACCCAGTACTTC.

V is TRBV7-9 and J is TRBJ2-7; possibly TRBD1 for D (5 bases). The CDR3 is 14 residues long. Germline lookup yields CDR1 SEHNR and CDR2 FQNEAQ (reference sequence). Trimming left V 2 bases short and J 3 bases short, with 11 bases between. The CDR3 DNA follows: TGTGCCAGCAGCTTAAAGGGGATCGGCTACGAGCAGTACTTC. Protein sequence: CASSLKGIGYEQYF.

This chain joins TRBV18 and TRBJ2-7; D call uncertain. Germline CDR1 is KGHSH and CDR2 is LQKENI. Trimming took 8 bases from V and 3 from J, leaving 8 bases between them. The CDR3 runs 11 residues. The CDR3, as DNA: TGTGCCAGCACCAATAACTACGAGCAGTACTTC. Translated: CASTNNYEQYF.

The rearrangement uses TRBV5-1 and TRBJ2-4, with TRBD1 identical over 8 bases. CDR3 length: 18 amino acids. After removal of 2 bases from V and 1 base from J, the junction contained 11 bases not matched to a gene. Germline lookup yields CDR1 SGHRS and CDR2 YFSETQ. CDR3 residues: CASSLGTQGAEAKNIQYF. The CDR3 nucleotides are TGCGCCAGCAGCTTAGGCACCCAGGGGGCGGAGGCCAAAAACATTCAGTACTTC.

The CDR3 coding sequence is TGTGCCAGCAGCTTGCTAGGATACGAGCAGTACTTC. It codes for CASSLLGYEQYF. V usage is TRBV7-2 and J usage is TRBJ2-7; no clear D gene. V was shortened by 3 bases and J by 4 bases, with 7 bases between the two germline ends. CDR3 length: 12 residues. CDR1 is SGHTA and CDR2 is FQGNSA in the germline V gene.

Notes on this clone: Other DNA sequences in this sample translate to the same CDR3. V gene TRBV6-5 combines with J gene TRBJ2-3; D remains ambiguous. Per germline, CDR1 MNHEY and CDR2 SVGAGI. The CDR3 length is 12 residues. V lost 0 bases to trimming and J lost 6 bases, with 4 bases between them. DNA for the CDR3: TGTGCCAGCAGTTACTCTAGGGATACGCAGTATTTT. Its translation is CASSYSRDTQYF.

The chain uses TRBV28 and TRBJ2-7; 8 nucleotides align to TRBD1. Germline V gene lookup returns CDR1 MDHEN and CDR2 SYDVKM. The J segment lost 2 bases and the V segment lost 6 bases, leaving 6 bases of the junction unmatched. The CDR3 covers 14 residues. CDR3 residues: CASRTPGQAYEQYF. As DNA, the CDR3 is TGTGCCAGCAGAACTCCGGGACAGGCCTACGAGCAGTACTTC.

The rearrangement uses TRBV11-2 and TRBJ1-4, with D hard to call. V was trimmed by 1 base and J by 5 bases, leaving 17 bases between them. The CDR3 loop spans 17 amino acids. Germline V gene sequence: CDR1 SGHAT, CDR2 FQNNGV. CDR3 nucleotide sequence: TGTGCCAGCAGCTTAGTCCCCCCGCCTGGCCGAAATGAAAAACTGTTTTTT. Translating gives CASSLVPPPGRNEKLFF.

The rearrangement uses TRBV5-1 and TRBJ1-4; 8 nucleotides line up with TRBD1. CDR1 is SGHRS, CDR2 YFSETQ, per germline. CDR3 length equals 18 residues. J was trimmed by 3 bases and V by 3 bases; bases with no gene match: 13. In DNA form, the CDR3 reads TGCGCCAGCAGCTCGCGACAGGGGATAGAACGGTCTAATGAAAAACTGTTTTTT. Translating it yields CASSSRQGIERSNEKLFF. Full variable domain (rest looked up from reference TRBV5-1 and TRBJ1-4): KAGVTQTPRYLIKTRGQQVTLSCSPISGHRSVSWYQQTPGQGLQFLFEYFSETQRNKGNFPGRFSGRQFSNSRSEMNVSTLELGDSALYLCASSSRQGIERSNEKLFFGSGTQLSVL.

The V gene is TRBV25-1, the J gene TRBJ1-1; no clear D gene. V shed 4 bases and J shed 3 bases, with 12 bases lying between them. The CDR3 covers 14 residues. In germline, CDR1 is MGHDK, CDR2 SYGVNS. This CDR3 reads CASSVAWKDTEAFF. The CDR3 DNA sequence: TGTGCCAGCAGTGTAGCTTGGAAGGACACTGAAGCTTTCTTT. The whole variable domain, filled in from reference TRBV25-1 and TRBJ1-1, reads EADIYQTPRYLVIGTGKKITLECSQTMGHDKMYWYQQDPGMELHLIHYSYGVNSTEKGDLSSESTVSRIRTEHFPLTLESARPSHTSQYLCASSVAWKDTEAFFGQGTRLTVV.

J is TRBJ1-2 and V is TRBV28; D is unresolved. The CDR3 loop spans 14 amino acids. V was shortened by 5 bases and J by 14 bases, with 24 bases between the two germline ends. Germline V gives CDR1 MDHEN, CDR2 SYDVKM. CDR3 protein: CASSHGGGGGGLTF. CDR3 DNA sequence: TGTGCCAGCAGTCATGGAGGAGGCGGCGGCGGATTAACCTTC.

This clone was seen a few times. The CDR3, as DNA: TGTGCCAGCAGCCCGACGACCGGGGCCAATTCACCCCTCCACTTT. Translating it yields CASSPTTGANSPLHF. V is TRBV7-9 and J is TRBJ1-6, with a possible D match to TRBD1 (5 bases). The germline gives CDR1 SEHNR, CDR2 FQNEAQ (reference sequence). V lost 5 bases and J 7 bases, leaving 15 bases between the germline ends. This CDR3 has 15 residues.

The rearrangement links TRBV9 to TRBJ2-5, with D possibly being TRBD2 (7 bases). Trimming pared 4 bases from V and 10 bases from J, leaving 17 bases between. The CDR3 spans 13 residues. Germline-derived CDR1 and CDR2 are SGDLS and YYNGEE. CDR3 sequence (DNA): TGTGCCAGCAGCCCGGAGGGGGGGAGGGACCAGTACTTC. Translation gives CASSPEGGRDQYF.

The chain has TRBV6-5 and TRBJ2-7, with 7 bases aligning to TRBD1. CDR1 and CDR2 from the germline V gene are MNHEY and SVGAGI. The CDR3 contains 14 residues. The J segment lost 4 bases and the V segment lost 2 bases, leaving 5 bases of the junction unmatched. The CDR3 sequence is CASSYAEQGYEQYF. In DNA form, the CDR3 reads TGTGCCAGCAGTTACGCGGAACAGGGGTACGAGCAGTACTTC.

V usage is TRBV5-1 and J usage is TRBJ2-7; 9 bases fit TRBD2. Germline V lookup: CDR1 SGHRS, CDR2 YFSETQ. This CDR3 has 15 amino acids. After removal of 3 bases from V and 3 bases from J, the junction contained 7 bases not matched to a gene. CDR3 sequence reads: CASSSAGGKGYEQYF. The CDR3 DNA reads as TGCGCCAGCAGCTCCGCGGGAGGGAAAGGCTACGAGCAGTACTTC.

V is TRBV6-5 and J is TRBJ1-1; no clear D gene. Germline V gene sequence: CDR1 MNHEY, CDR2 SVGAGI. The CDR3 is made up of 12 amino acids. V lost 5 bases and J 11 bases, leaving 15 bases between the germline ends. CDR3 region: CASSKPPGFAFF. The DNA for the CDR3 is TGTGCCAGCAGTAAACCCCCGGGCTTTGCTTTCTTT.

The rearrangement links TRBV28 to TRBJ1-6, with 11 bases fitting TRBD1. Germline V gene lookup returns CDR1 MDHEN and CDR2 SYDVKM. CDR3 length equals 17 residues. V shed 5 bases, J shed 8 bases, and the junction held 11 bases outside the gene matches. The CDR3 spells CASSLPPGQGVDSPLHF. The CDR3, as DNA: TGTGCCAGCAGTCTTCCCCCGGGACAGGGGGTTGATTCACCCCTCCACTTT.

V is TRBV4-1 and J is TRBJ2-1; weak D call: TRBD2 (6 bases). Germline CDR1 is MGHRA and CDR2 is YSYEKL. This CDR3 spans 17 amino acids. Between the trimmed V and J ends, which lost 6 bases and 5 bases, there was a span of 23 bases. In DNA form, the CDR3 reads TGCGCCAGCAGTCCCAGGTTTAGGGGAGGAGTTAACAATGAGCAGTTCTTC. Protein product: CASSPRFRGGVNNEQFF.

CDR3 amino acids: CASSGQGAGANVLTF. CDR3 sequence (DNA): TGTGCCAGCAGCGGACAGGGCGCTGGGGCCAACGTCCTGACTTTC. The genes are TRBV9 and TRBJ2-6, with TRBD1 matching over 7 bases. Germline CDR1 is SGDLS and CDR2 is YYNGEE. V lost 3 bases and J lost 2; bases outside the gene matches: 2. CDR3 length: 15 amino acids.